Sequencing of this T cell receptor beta chain was carried out in a study of PD-1 blockade in classical Hodgkin lymphoma. Study-wide results and caveats: TCR diversity at baseline was reported to be reduced in newly diagnosed patients relative to healthy donors. Individuals initiating nivolumab under 1 year after ASCT were excluded.

The CDR3 is 13 amino acids. CDR1 is LNHDA, CDR2 SQIVND, per germline (reference sequence). This clone was observed a single time. Antigen: not known. Method: immunoSEQ multiplex PCR; TCRdb's copy keeps in-frame clones and lacks some. The repertoire has some 95,000 clones, 90% of them found once; the top ten carry around 3%. Time point described: cycle 4 day 1 (C4D1), after 6 weeks of nivolumab. Patients all relapsed after autologous stem cell transplantation, and there was variation in brentuximab vedotin exposure. Best response was recorded as complete response, partial response or progressive disease.

This sequence joins TRBV19 and TRBJ2-5; D is perhaps TRBD1 (6 bases). The J call may be faulty, since TRBJ2-7 better matches the DNA end. The sequence was collected from a human donor with classical Hodgkin lymphoma. The starting material was peripheral blood mononuclear cells (PBMCs), obtained before the fourth cycle of nivolumab. The CDR3 bases are TGTGCCAGTAGTTCTACAGGGTACCACGAGCAGTACTTC. Translation gives CASSSTGYHEQYF.